This TCR beta chain was observed in a study of blood T cell repertoires in COVID-19. Germline V lookup: CDR1 SQVTM, CDR2 ANQGSEA. With 5 bases removed from V and 4 bases from J, the gap between germline ends came to 18 bases. CDR3 size: 15 residues. Here immunoSEQ multiplex PCR was the method, and the copy in TCRdb shows in-frame clones only, minus some. Among about 160,000 clones listed, roughly 90% were seen once. This sequence originates from a man younger than 40 with COVID-19, enrolled during active disease. Specimen: peripheral blood. The rearrangement links TRBV29-1 to TRBJ1-5; a weak D match, TRBD1 (6 bases). CDR3 residues: CSVTTTGSPNQPQHF. CDR3 bases: TGCAGCGTTACAACTACAGGGTCCCCTAATCAGCCCCAGCATTTT.